This TCR beta chain was sequenced during a study of cytomegalovirus exposure and HLA in healthy donors (dated by TCRdb to 2016 to 2017). General notes on the study: An earlier analysis of several hundred of the donors reported approximately 280 Gb of sequence data and 95 million to 130 million unique TCR beta sequences obtained from about 179 million T cells. An early release that covered approximately 600 HLA-typed donors contained around 330 gigabases of sequencing data and tens of millions of unique TCR sequences. Of the roughly 390 genotyped donors, approximately 80% fell in the genetic ancestry cluster associated with self-reported Caucasian donors. The study was designed to test whether signatures of past pathogen exposure could be identified by cataloging public T cell receptors. The T cell repertoires of 666 subjects were profiled by immunosequencing and related to cytomegalovirus serostatus. In addition to the first cohort of 650 to 800 subjects, a separate validation cohort of approximately 130 different subjects was used. To predict cytomegalovirus infection status, the study brought together high-throughput TCR immunosequencing, statistical association of individual TCRs with disease status, and machine learning. To study patterns of TCR occurrence, a later analysis re-analyzed previously published TCR beta repertoires from 600 to 750 donors and added high-resolution HLA genotyping. Rather than drawing on any new phenotypic data, the later analysis identified candidate immune exposures from TCR beta sequences and the way those sequences occurred across donors. To decide whether each TCR beta V gene segment behaved as functional or pseudogenic, an earlier analysis of some 580 of the donors relied on high-throughput TCR beta sequencing. Alongside the repertoire data, information on donor age, sex, ethnicity and CMV serostatus was compiled. Genome-wide SNP genotypes for about 65% of the 666 donors were used in a later genetic analysis, which treated that subset as a discovery cohort. All discovery cohort repertoires had been generated using a single sequencing platform. HLA typing covered class I and class II loci at four-digit resolution. The number of donors typed differed by locus, with 629-630 for A, B, C, DRB1 and DQB1, around 500 for DQA1, approximately 570 for DPA1, and over 400 for DPB1. Several DR-DQ haplotypes were handled as single units for association and clustering because linkage in the cohort was strong. Among 350 to 400 genotyped donors of the cohort, an average of about 240,000 unique TCR beta nucleotide sequences were sequenced per donor, about a sixth of them non-productive. The research as a whole found: The earlier analysis of 450 to 700 of the donors excluded some 15 rarely observed V segments, including chromosome 9 orphons, because counts were too low. A group of highly shared sequence variants was considered likely to be a technical artifact of the sequencing pipeline. A further reported finding was that TCR beta sequences accurately predicted the HLA-A and HLA-B alleles for most subjects in the first cohort. In both the original and validation cohorts, the classifier was reported to diagnose cytomegalovirus status with high specificity and sensitivity. In a later analysis, HLA-associated TCR beta chains showed more clonal expansion and lower generation probabilities than non-associated chains that were equally common. According to a later genetic analysis, donors in an Asian-associated ancestry cluster had fewer N-insertions in productive TCRs than the roughly 700-donor mean. An earlier analysis of approximately 500 of the donors showed that most TCR beta V segments appeared in productive rearrangements either about 87% or about 30% of the time, which broadly matched IMGT annotations. Because HLA typing was missing for some donors at each locus, association tests included only the typed subset. When HLA alleles, especially DR and DQ, strongly co-occurred, TCR associations were difficult to assign to individual alleles. Sequencing depth was assumed to be roughly uniform across donors in the presence/absence analyses, though that assumption may not hold. Most TCR sequences were seen in very few donors, while some public TCRs were found in many individuals. According to a later analysis, parvovirus B19, influenza, CMV and Epstein-Barr virus appeared linked to several top co-occurrence clusters. Correlated functional status among segregating V segments might reflect linkage disequilibrium, but an unknown experimental factor could not be ruled out. Because the 87-base-pair reads could not distinguish some IMGT-functional V segments, including TRBV6-2 and TRBV6-3, those segments were excluded. A later analysis found that TCR association rates varied across HLA loci, with DRB1 alleles showing the most associated TCRs and HLA-C alleles the fewest. The cohort was sequenced for TCR beta chains only, and without alpha or paired-chain data the features that could be detected were limited. A later analysis associated about 17,000 TCR beta sequences with specific HLA alleles at a false discovery rate of 0.05. In a later analysis, most CMV-associated TCR beta chains were found to appear HLA-restricted, with HLA associations seemingly driven largely by CMV exposure. For the cohort, immune exposure information was limited to CMV serostatus. The authors suggested that the approach could potentially be extended to other disease states and immunological phenotypes. An association between a missense DCLRE1C variant and V-gene and J-gene trimming of TCR beta chains was found in a later genetic analysis and replicated in an independent cohort. A few of the identified cytomegalovirus-associated TCR beta chains were confirmed in vitro to be specific for cytomegalovirus antigens. In the study, some 180 TCR beta chains were listed as associated with cytomegalovirus.

The library was built by means of the immunoSEQ multiplex PCR assay. A mixture of 60 forward primers for TCR Vbeta segments and 13 reverse primers for TCR Jbeta segments was used in the multiplex PCR. The CDR3 region of rearranged TCR beta genes was amplified from genomic DNA with a multiplex PCR assay. Amplified TCR beta libraries were sequenced as 87-base-pair reads on the Illumina HiSeq System. The study's own analysis went as follows. A later analysis counted approximately 84 million unique TCR beta chains across the 550 to 700 repertoires, and 10 million to 12 million of these chains were shared by at least two donors. Raw reads were error-corrected and collapsed into unique sequences with a nearest-neighbor algorithm that merged closely related sequences to remove PCR and sequencing errors. CDR3 sequences were aligned to IMGT reference sequences to assign V, D and J gene segments. Each retained sequence needed at least a six-nucleotide match to both a V gene segment and a J gene segment. A rearrangement counted as productive if the CDR3 had no stop codons and remained in frame with V and J, and every other rearrangement counted as non-productive. Following IMGT convention, CDR3 was defined as the stretch from the second conserved V-encoded cysteine to the conserved J-encoded phenylalanine. The earlier analysis of fewer than 700 of the donors excluded sequences that lacked an unambiguous match to a single V gene segment. An earlier analysis of roughly 590 of the donors called V segments functional above 56.7% productive rearrangements and segregating when the between-donor standard deviation exceeded 5%. To diagnose cytomegalovirus status from the catalog of TCR beta chain sequences, a statistical classification framework was built. V and J gene assignment, in a later analysis, came from comparing TCR nucleotide sequences with IMGT/GENE-DB human TR gene sequences. In a later analysis, CDR3 sequences and most-parsimonious VDJ recombination scenarios were assigned using the TCRdist pipeline. In a later analysis, each TCR beta chain was defined by its CDR3 amino acid sequence together with its V-gene family, and reads without a unique V-gene family were excluded. As a way to deal with suspected cross-contamination and a sequencing artifact, a later analysis dropped 450 to 600 nucleotide sequences that were highly shared and had low generation probability. A later analysis calculated a clonal expansion index for each public chain from normalized within-repertoire ranks of inferred template counts. A later analysis computed generation probabilities with a VDJ recombination model fitted to out-of-frame rearrangements, and checked the results against IGoR. In a later analysis, TCR-TCR, TCR-HLA and TCR-CMV co-occurrence was scored with hypergeometric tests, and a repertoire-size bias correction was applied to TCR pairs. In a later analysis, false discovery rates were estimated by permuting HLA or CMV assignments 20 times. In a later analysis, co-occurring TCRs were grouped using DBSCAN, with TCRdist sequence similarity added in when clustering inside HLA-allele-positive subsets. For co-occurrence clustering, repertoires with fewer than 30,000 or more than 120,000 public chains were excluded, along with about five repertoires with anomalous nucleotide sharing. Not all clones reach the TCRdb copy of this immuneACCESS table, which keeps in-frame sequences only. Checked studies attribute under half of the gap to unresolved V genes and leave the rest unexplained. V, J and clone size reflect that table, while D and trimming were determined from the DNA. Present in this sample are about 95,000 clones, roughly 71% of which were seen just once. Together, the top ten hold approximately 4.4% of the sample.

CDR1 and CDR2 (SGDLS, YYNGEE) derive from the germline V gene. The CDR3 goes from the cysteine to the phenylalanine over 15 residues. The sequence is cut down to CDR3 DNA, 45 bases in frame from base 1. The trim is 7 bases for V and 2 bases for J, with a gap of 18 bases between the germline ends. The cohort consisted of more than 650 healthy bone marrow donors. At the time of sampling, all cohort members were nominally healthy, though unrecorded immune exposures were likely present. The donor was CMV seronegative and belonged to the group of over 300 seronegative cohort members. Each donor provided a peripheral blood sample, and peripheral blood mononuclear cells were used for TCR beta sequencing. Genomic DNA was extracted from the blood cell samples with the Qiagen DNeasy Blood Extraction Kit. Note on this clone: Its antigen is currently not known. It has no much larger one-base neighbor in the sample; base qualities were not kept.

This receptor chain uses TRBV9 and TRBJ2-5; TRBD2 is perhaps the D gene, given 5 matching bases. This TCR was recovered from a woman in her thirties or forties in good health and CMV-seronegative. Sequencing was done on a sample of PBMCs. The nucleotide sequence is given as TGTGCCAGCGCTGAGGCTAGCTCGACTCAAGAGACCCAGTACTTC. The resulting protein is CASAEASSTQETQYF.